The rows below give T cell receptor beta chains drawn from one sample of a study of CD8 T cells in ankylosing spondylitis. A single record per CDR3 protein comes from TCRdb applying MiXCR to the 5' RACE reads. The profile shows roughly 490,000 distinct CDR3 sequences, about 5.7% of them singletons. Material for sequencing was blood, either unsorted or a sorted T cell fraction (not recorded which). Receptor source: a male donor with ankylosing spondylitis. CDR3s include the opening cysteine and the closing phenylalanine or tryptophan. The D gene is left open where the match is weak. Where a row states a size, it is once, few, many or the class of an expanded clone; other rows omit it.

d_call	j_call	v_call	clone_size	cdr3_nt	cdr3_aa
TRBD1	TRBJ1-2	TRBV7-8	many	TGTGCCAGCAGCAGGGGAGACCCGGGACAGGGGGCGAATGGCTACACCTTC	CASSRGDPGQGANGYTF
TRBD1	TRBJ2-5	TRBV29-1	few	TGCAGCGCCCAACGAGGGGGCGGCCAAGAGACCCAGTACTTC	CSAQRGGGQETQYF
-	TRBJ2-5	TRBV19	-	TGTGCCAGTAGTATTGGGGGAAGGGGAAAGACCCAGTACTTC	CASSIGGRGKTQYF
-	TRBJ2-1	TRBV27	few	TGTGCCAGTCGGGCGGAGTACTCCTACAATGAGCAGTTCTTC	CASRAEYSYNEQFF
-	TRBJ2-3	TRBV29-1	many	TGCAGCGTTGTGGGGACTTTGTACTCGACAGATACGCAGTATTTT	CSVVGTLYSTDTQYF
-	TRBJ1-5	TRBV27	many	TGTGCCAGCACCTTTAGCAATCAGCCCCAGCATTTT	CASTFSNQPQHF
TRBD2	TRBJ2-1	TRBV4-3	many	TGCGCCAGCAGCCGATTCGGGGGGGGAAATGAGCAGTTCTTC	CASSRFGGGNEQFF
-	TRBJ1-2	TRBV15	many	TGTGCCACCAGCAGAGGGAAGGGATTCAACTATGGCTACACCTTC	CATSRGKGFNYGYTF
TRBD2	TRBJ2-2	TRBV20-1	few	TGCAGTGCTAGCGGCTTAGCGGGAGGGCCGGGCACCGGGGAGCTGTTTTTT	CSASGLAGGPGTGELFF
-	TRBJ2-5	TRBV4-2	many	TGTGCCAGCAGCCAAGATAAAAGGGACGGGCAAGAGACCCAGTACTTC	CASSQDKRDGQETQYF
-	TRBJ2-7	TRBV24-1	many	TGTGCCACCGAGGACCTCTACGAGCAGTACTTC	CATEDLYEQYF
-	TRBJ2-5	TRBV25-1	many	TGTGCCAGCAGTGAATACAGGGACCAAGAGACCCAGTACTTC	CASSEYRDQETQYF
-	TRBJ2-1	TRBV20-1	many	TGCAGTGCTAGCCGGCCGGGACTCCACAATGAGCAGTTCTTC	CSASRPGLHNEQFF
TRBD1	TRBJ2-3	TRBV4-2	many	TGTGCCAGCAGGGGGGGGACAGGGATCTTGGATACGCAGTATTTT	CASRGGTGILDTQYF
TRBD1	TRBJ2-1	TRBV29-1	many	TGCAGCGTTGAGCCCTACCAGGGGACAGGGGTAGGCAATGAGCAGTTCTTC	CSVEPYQGTGVGNEQFF
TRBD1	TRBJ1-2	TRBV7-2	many	TGTGCCAGCACCTTCACAGGGGGCGTAGGCTACACCTTC	CASTFTGGVGYTF
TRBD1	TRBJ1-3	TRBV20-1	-	TGCAGTGCGGTGACAGGGGGTAGGGGAAACACCATATATTTT	CSAVTGGRGNTIYF
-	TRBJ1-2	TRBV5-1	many	TGCGCCAGCAGCTTGGGGTCGACAGCTACTAACTATGGCTACACCTTC	CASSLGSTATNYGYTF
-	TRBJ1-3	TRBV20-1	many	TGCAGTGCTAGAGGTCCAGGGTTTGGAAACACCATATATTTT	CSARGPGFGNTIYF
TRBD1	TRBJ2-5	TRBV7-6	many	TGTGCCAGCAGCATACCGGGACAGGGTAGGGAGACCCAGTACTTC	CASSIPGQGRETQYF
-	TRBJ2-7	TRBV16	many	TGTGCCAGCAGCCAACTTGGACCGAACTACGAGCAGTACTTC	CASSQLGPNYEQYF
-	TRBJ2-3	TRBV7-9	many	TGTGCCAGCAGCTTATCCCGGACCGGGGATACGCAGTATTTT	CASSLSRTGDTQYF
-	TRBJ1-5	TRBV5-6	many	TGTGCCAGCAGCCTCGGACAGCTCAATCAGCCCCAGCATTTT	CASSLGQLNQPQHF
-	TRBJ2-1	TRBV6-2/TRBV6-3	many	TGTGCCAGCAGTTACTCGGATCGGGTCGCCACCGTCTACAATGAGCAGTTCTTC	CASSYSDRVATVYNEQFF
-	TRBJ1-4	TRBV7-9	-	TGTGCCAGCAGCTCCACTTATGGATCTAATGAAAAACTGTTTTTT	CASSSTYGSNEKLFF
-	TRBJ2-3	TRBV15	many	TGTGCCACCAGCAGAGGGGGGAGCACAGATACGCAGTATTTT	CATSRGGSTDTQYF